This TCR beta chain originates from a study of cytomegalovirus exposure and HLA in healthy donors (dated by TCRdb to the late 2010s). Broadly, across the study: According to an earlier analysis of 450 to 650 of the donors, about 180 million T cells yielded 120 million or so unique TCR beta sequences and about 280 Gb of sequence data. Because of strong linkage in the cohort, roughly five DR-DQ haplotypes were treated as single units for association and clustering. A later genetic analysis used genome-wide SNP genotypes for about 55% of the 666 donors, treating that subset as a discovery cohort. The genetic ancestry cluster associated with self-reported Caucasian donors included over 65% of the roughly 400 genotyped donors. A later analysis re-analyzed previously published TCR beta repertoires from 666 donors and added high-resolution HLA genotyping to study TCR occurrence patterns. To predict cytomegalovirus infection status, the study brought together high-throughput TCR immunosequencing, statistical association of individual TCRs with disease status, and machine learning. HLA typing included class I and class II loci at four-digit resolution. In the later analysis, no new phenotypic data were used to find candidate immune exposures; instead, reliance was placed on TCR beta sequences and their occurrence across donors. The study aimed to test whether signatures of past pathogen exposure could be identified by cataloging public T cell receptors. The study used immunosequencing to profile the T cell repertoires of 666 subjects and linked those repertoires to cytomegalovirus serostatus. Donor age, sex, ethnicity and CMV serostatus were compiled alongside the repertoire data. An earlier analysis of about 620 of the donors applied high-throughput TCR beta sequencing to assess whether each TCR beta V gene segment acted as functional or pseudogenic. The number of typed donors differed by locus: about 629-630 for A, B, C, DRB1 and DQB1; 500 to 550 for DQA1; 606 for DPA1; and around 490 for DPB1. Around 320 gigabases of sequencing data and approximately 93 million unique TCR sequences were included in an early release covering about 600 HLA-typed donors. Every repertoire in the discovery cohort had been generated on one and the same sequencing platform. Besides the first cohort of around 700 subjects, a separate validation cohort made up of around 120 different subjects was used. Among around 400 genotyped donors of the cohort, an average of 235,054 unique TCR beta nucleotide sequences were sequenced per donor, approximately 20% of them non-productive.

Overall results and qualifications from the work: Cytomegalovirus status was reported to be diagnosed by the classifier with high specificity and sensitivity in both the original and validation cohorts. A later analysis associated 15,000 to 20,000 TCR beta sequences with specific HLA alleles at a false discovery rate of 0.05. Several of the top co-occurrence clusters appeared to be linked to parvovirus B19, influenza, CMV and Epstein-Barr virus, according to a later analysis. Most TCR sequences were seen in very few donors, while some public TCRs were found in many individuals. Because HLA typing was missing for some donors at each locus, association tests included only the typed subset. In a later analysis, HLA-associated TCR beta chains were found to be more clonally expanded and to have lower generation probabilities than equally common non-associated chains. A total of fewer than 200 TCR beta chains were listed by the study as associated with cytomegalovirus. An association between a missense DCLRE1C variant and V-gene and J-gene trimming of TCR beta chains was found in a later genetic analysis and replicated in an independent cohort. Three of the identified cytomegalovirus-associated TCR beta chains were confirmed in vitro to be specific for cytomegalovirus antigens. In a later analysis, most CMV-associated TCR beta chains were found to appear HLA-restricted, with HLA associations seemingly driven largely by CMV exposure. In this cohort, only TCR beta chains were sequenced, and detectable features were limited by the absence of alpha or paired-chain data. Strong co-occurrence of HLA alleles, especially DR and DQ, made assigning TCR associations to individual alleles difficult. Because counts were too low, approximately 15 rarely observed V segments, including chromosome 9 orphons, were excluded from the earlier analysis of 587 of the donors. A cluster of highly shared sequence variants was judged likely to be a technical artifact of the sequencing pipeline. Sequencing depth was assumed to be roughly uniform across donors in the presence/absence analyses, though that assumption may not hold. Some IMGT-functional V segments, including TRBV6-2 and TRBV6-3, could not be distinguished by the 87-base-pair reads and were therefore excluded. Correlated functional status among segregating V segments might be attributable to linkage disequilibrium, but an unknown experimental factor could not be ruled out. A further reported finding was that TCR beta sequences accurately predicted the HLA-A and HLA-B alleles for most subjects in the first cohort. It was suggested by the authors that the approach could potentially be generalized to other disease states and immunological phenotypes. In a later analysis, TCR association rates were found to vary across HLA loci, with the most associated TCRs seen for DRB1 alleles and the fewest for HLA-C alleles. Broadly in line with IMGT annotations, most TCR beta V segments showed up in productive rearrangements about 90% or about 30% of the time in an earlier analysis of 450 to 600 of the donors. CMV serostatus was the only immune exposure information available for the cohort. A later genetic analysis reported fewer N-insertions in productive TCRs among donors in an Asian-associated ancestry cluster than the roughly 700-donor mean.

In total, 666 healthy bone marrow donors made up the cohort. At the time of sampling, every cohort member was nominally healthy, though immune exposures that went unrecorded were likely present. The donor tested CMV seronegative, placing the donor among the approximately 400 seronegative members of the cohort. A peripheral blood sample was collected from each donor, and TCR beta sequencing was performed on peripheral blood mononuclear cells. Genomic DNA extraction from the blood cell samples was performed with the Qiagen DNeasy Blood Extraction Kit. Library creation used the immunoSEQ multiplex PCR assay. A mixture of 60 forward primers for TCR Vbeta segments and 13 reverse primers for TCR Jbeta segments was used in the multiplex PCR. The CDR3 region of rearranged TCR beta genes was amplified from genomic DNA with a multiplex PCR assay. Amplified TCR beta libraries were sequenced as 87-base-pair reads on the Illumina HiSeq System. The study's own analysis went as follows. A later analysis tallied around 87 million unique TCR beta chains across the 610 or so repertoires, and about 12 million of those chains were shared by two or more donors. Raw reads were error-corrected and collapsed into unique sequences by a nearest-neighbor algorithm in which closely related sequences were merged to remove PCR and sequencing errors. To assign V, D and J gene segments, CDR3 sequences were aligned to IMGT reference sequences. For a sequence to be retained, a match of at least six nucleotides to both a V gene segment and a J gene segment was required. A rearrangement was called productive if the CDR3 had no stop codons and remained in frame with V and J, and every other rearrangement was called non-productive. Following IMGT convention, CDR3 was defined as the stretch from the second conserved V-encoded cysteine to the conserved J-encoded phenylalanine. The earlier analysis of some 580 of the donors excluded any sequence lacking an unambiguous match to a single V gene segment. In an earlier analysis of several hundred of the donors, V segments were called functional above 56.7% productive rearrangements and were called segregating when the between-donor standard deviation exceeded 5%. A statistical classification framework was developed to diagnose cytomegalovirus status using the catalog of TCR beta chain sequences. In a later analysis, TCR nucleotide sequences were compared against IMGT/GENE-DB human TR gene sequences so that V and J genes could be assigned. In a later analysis, CDR3 sequences and most-parsimonious VDJ recombination scenarios were assigned using the TCRdist pipeline. In a later analysis, every TCR beta chain was defined by the combination of its CDR3 amino acid sequence and its V-gene family, and reads without a unique V-gene family were dropped. To address suspected cross-contamination and a sequencing artifact, a later analysis removed under 600 highly shared, low-generation-probability nucleotide sequences. In a later analysis, a clonal expansion index was calculated for each public chain from normalized within-repertoire ranks of inferred template counts. In a later analysis, generation probabilities were computed using a VDJ recombination model fitted to out-of-frame rearrangements, and the results were checked against IGoR. A later analysis scored TCR-TCR, TCR-HLA and TCR-CMV co-occurrence with hypergeometric tests, applying a repertoire-size bias correction to TCR pairs. A later analysis estimated false discovery rates by permuting HLA or CMV assignments 20 times. In a later analysis, co-occurring TCRs were grouped using DBSCAN, and TCRdist sequence similarity was added for clustering within HLA-allele-positive subsets. For co-occurrence clustering, repertoires with fewer than 30,000 or more than 120,000 public chains were excluded, along with a handful of repertoires with anomalous nucleotide sharing. TCRdb mirrors the immuneACCESS table, restricted to in-frame sequences. Some clones are absent from its copies; in checked studies, under half trace to an unresolved V gene, and the reason for the others is unknown. The D gene and trimming were derived from the DNA, and the V and J assignments and clone size from that table. For this sample there are fewer than 200,000 clones; approximately 74% appear just once. Jointly, the top ten make up approximately 2.5% of the sample.

Germline trimming: 6 bases from V, 0 bases from J; junction bases outside gene matches: 7. The germline V gene encodes CDR1 SGHVS and CDR2 FNYEAQ. The CDR3 measures 17 amino acids from cysteine to phenylalanine. The kept DNA is CDR3 alone, 51 bases in frame from the first base. In the case of this clone: Its antigen remains undetermined. No qualities accompany the bases; no much larger clone lies one base away.

The chain is assembled from TRBV7-6 and TRBJ2-1; 11 bases in the middle match TRBD2. Material: PBMCs. This sequence was found in a woman aged 25 to 45 in good health and CMV-seronegative. The bases are TGTGCCAGCAGACCATTGACTAGCGGGACCTCCTACAATGAGCAGTTCTTC. Its coded protein is CASRPLTSGTSYNEQFF. The full variable domain, with segments outside the CDR3 supplied by the reference TRBV7-6 and TRBJ2-1 proteins, appears as GAGVSQSPRYKVTKRGQDVALRCDPISGHVSLYWYRQALGQGPEFLTYFNYEAQQDKSGLPNDRFSAERPEGSISTLTIQRTEQRDSAMYRCASRPLTSGTSYNEQFFGPGTRLTVL.